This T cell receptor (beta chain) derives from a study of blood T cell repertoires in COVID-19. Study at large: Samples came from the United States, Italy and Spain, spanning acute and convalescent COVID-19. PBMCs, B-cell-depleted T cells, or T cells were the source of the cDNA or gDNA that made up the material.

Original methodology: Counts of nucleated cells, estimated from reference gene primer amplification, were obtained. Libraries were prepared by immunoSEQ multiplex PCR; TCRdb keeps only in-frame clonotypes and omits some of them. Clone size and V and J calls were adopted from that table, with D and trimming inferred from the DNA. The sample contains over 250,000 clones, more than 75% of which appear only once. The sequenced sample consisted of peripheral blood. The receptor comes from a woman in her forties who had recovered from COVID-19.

CDR3 nucleotides: TGCGCCAGCCGGGGCGGACAGCTTAACTATGGCTACACCTTC. As protein: CASRGGQLNYGYTF. The rearrangement uses TRBV10-2 and TRBJ1-2; TRBD1 might be the D (6 bases). CDR1 and CDR2 from the germline V gene are WSHSY and SAAADI. V shed 8 bases and J shed 1 base, with 14 bases lying between them. CDR3 length: 14 residues.